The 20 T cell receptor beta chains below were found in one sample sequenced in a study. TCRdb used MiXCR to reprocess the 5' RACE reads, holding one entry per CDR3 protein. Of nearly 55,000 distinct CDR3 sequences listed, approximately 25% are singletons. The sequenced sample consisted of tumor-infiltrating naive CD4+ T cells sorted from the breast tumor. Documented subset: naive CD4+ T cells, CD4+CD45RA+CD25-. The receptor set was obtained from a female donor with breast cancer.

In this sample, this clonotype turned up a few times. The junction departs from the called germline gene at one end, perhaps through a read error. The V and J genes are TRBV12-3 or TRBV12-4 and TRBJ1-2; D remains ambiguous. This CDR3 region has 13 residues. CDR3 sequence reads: CASSPSERGGHTF. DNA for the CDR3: TGTGCCAGCAGCCCTTCCGAGCGAGGTGGCCACACCTTC.

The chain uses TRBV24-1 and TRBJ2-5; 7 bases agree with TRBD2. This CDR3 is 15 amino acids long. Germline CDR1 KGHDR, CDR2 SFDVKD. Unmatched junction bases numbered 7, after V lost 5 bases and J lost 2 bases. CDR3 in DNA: TGTGCCACCAGTGCCCTTCTAGCGGATCAAGAGACCCAGTACTTC. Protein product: CATSALLADQETQYF.

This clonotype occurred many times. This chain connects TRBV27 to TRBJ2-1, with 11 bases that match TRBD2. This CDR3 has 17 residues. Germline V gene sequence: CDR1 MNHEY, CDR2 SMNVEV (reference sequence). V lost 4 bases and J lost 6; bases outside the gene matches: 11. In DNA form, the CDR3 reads TGTGCCAGCAGTTCCCCATTGACTAGCGGGACTCCCAATGAGCAGTTCTTC. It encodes CASSSPLTSGTPNEQFF.

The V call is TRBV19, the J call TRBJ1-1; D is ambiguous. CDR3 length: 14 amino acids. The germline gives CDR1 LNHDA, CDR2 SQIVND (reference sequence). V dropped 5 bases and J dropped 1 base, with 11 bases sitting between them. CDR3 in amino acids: CASSFRRENTEAFF. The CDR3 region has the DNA TGTGCCAGTAGTTTTCGTCGGGAGAACACTGAAGCTTTCTTT.

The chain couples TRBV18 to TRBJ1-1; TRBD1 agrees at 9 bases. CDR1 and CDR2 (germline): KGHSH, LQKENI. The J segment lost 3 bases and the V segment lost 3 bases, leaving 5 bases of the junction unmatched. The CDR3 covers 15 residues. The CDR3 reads CASSPLDRGYTEAFF. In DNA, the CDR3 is TGTGCCAGCTCACCTCTAGACAGGGGGTACACTGAAGCTTTCTTT.

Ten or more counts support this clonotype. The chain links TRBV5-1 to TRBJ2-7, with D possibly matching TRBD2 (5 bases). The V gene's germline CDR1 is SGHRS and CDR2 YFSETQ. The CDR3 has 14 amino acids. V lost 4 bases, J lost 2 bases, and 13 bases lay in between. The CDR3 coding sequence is TGCGCCAGCAGCGAGACTACTACTGCCTACGAGCAGTACTTC. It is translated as CASSETTTAYEQYF.

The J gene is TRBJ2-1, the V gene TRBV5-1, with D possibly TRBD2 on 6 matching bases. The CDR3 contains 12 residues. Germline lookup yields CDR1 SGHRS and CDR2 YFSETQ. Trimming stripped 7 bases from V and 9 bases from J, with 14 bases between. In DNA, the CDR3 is TGCGCCAGCGGAGGGCCCGGGGGTGAGCAGTTCTTC. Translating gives CASGGPGGEQFF.

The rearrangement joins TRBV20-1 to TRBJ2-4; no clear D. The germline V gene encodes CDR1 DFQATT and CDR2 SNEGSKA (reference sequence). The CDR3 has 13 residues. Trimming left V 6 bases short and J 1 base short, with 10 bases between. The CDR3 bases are TGCAGTGCCACCCTGGGGGCCAAAAACATTCAGTACTTC. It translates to CSATLGAKNIQYF.

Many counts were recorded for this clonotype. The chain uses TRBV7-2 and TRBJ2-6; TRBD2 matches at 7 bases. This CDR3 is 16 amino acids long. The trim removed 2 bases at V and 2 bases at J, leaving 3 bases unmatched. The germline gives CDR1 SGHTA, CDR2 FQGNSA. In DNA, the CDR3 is TGTGCCAGCAGCTTAATGGCGGGAGCTGGGGCCAACGTCCTGACTTTC. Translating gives CASSLMAGAGANVLTF. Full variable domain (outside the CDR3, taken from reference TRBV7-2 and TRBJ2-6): GAGVSQSPSNKVTEKGKDVELRCDPISGHTALYWYRQSLGQGLEFLIYFQGNSAPDKSGLPSDRFSAERTGGSVSTLTIQRTQQEDSAVYLCASSLMAGAGANVLTFGAGSRLTVL.

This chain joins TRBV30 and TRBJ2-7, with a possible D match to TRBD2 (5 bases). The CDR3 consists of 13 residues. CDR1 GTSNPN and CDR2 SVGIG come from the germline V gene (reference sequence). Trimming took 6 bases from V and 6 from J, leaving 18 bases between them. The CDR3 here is CACRRPLVSEQYF. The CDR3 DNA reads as TGTGCCTGCCGGAGGCCTCTCGTCTCCGAGCAGTACTTC.

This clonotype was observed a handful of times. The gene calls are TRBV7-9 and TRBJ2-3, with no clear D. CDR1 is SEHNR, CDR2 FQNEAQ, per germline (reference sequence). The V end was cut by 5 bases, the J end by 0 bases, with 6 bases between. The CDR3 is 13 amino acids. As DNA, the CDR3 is TGTGCCAGCAGCACTGGAAGCACAGATACGCAGTATTTT. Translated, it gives CASSTGSTDTQYF.

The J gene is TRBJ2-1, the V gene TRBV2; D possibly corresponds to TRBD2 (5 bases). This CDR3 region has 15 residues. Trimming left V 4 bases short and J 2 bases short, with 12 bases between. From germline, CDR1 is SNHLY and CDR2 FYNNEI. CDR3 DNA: TGTGCCAGCAGTGCCCCGGACTGGCCCTACAATGAGCAGTTCTTC. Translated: CASSAPDWPYNEQFF.

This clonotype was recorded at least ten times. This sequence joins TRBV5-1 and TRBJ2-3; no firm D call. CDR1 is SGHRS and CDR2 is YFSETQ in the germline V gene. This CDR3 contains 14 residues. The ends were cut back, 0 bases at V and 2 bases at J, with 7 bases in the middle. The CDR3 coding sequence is TGCGCCAGCAGCTTGGAGTACCTCACAGATACGCAGTATTTT. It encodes CASSLEYLTDTQYF.

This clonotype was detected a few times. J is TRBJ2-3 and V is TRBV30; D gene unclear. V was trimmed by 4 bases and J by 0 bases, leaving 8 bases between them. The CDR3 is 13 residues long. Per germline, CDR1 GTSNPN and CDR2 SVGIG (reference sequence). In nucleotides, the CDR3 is TGTGCCTGGACCAGTTCTAGCACAGATACGCAGTATTTT. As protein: CAWTSSSTDTQYF.

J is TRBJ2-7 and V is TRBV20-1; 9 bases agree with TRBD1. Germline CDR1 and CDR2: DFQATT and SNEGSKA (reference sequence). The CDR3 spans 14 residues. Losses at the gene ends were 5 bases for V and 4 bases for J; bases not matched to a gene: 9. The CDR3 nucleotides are TGCAGTGCTGACGCCGGGACAGGGTTGTACGAGCAGTACTTC. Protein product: CSADAGTGLYEQYF.

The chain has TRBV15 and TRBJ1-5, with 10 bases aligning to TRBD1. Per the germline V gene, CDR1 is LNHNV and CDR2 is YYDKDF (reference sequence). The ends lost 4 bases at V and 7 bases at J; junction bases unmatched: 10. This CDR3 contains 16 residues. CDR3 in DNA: TGTGCCACCAGCATTGACAGGGGGCGGCCCGACCAGCCCCAGCATTTT. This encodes CATSIDRGRPDQPQHF.

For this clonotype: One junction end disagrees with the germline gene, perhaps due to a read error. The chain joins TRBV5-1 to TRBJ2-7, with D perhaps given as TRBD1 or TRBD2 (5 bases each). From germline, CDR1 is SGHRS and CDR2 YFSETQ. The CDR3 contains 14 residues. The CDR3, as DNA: TGCGCCAGCAGCTACGGGCAGGGAGTCTACGGGCAGTACTTC. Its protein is CASSYGQGVYGQYF.

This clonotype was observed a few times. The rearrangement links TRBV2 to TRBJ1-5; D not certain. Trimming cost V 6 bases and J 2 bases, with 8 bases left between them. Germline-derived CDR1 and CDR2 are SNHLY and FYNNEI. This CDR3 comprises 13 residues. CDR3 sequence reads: CASRAEGNQPQHF. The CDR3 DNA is TGTGCCAGCAGGGCCGAGGGCAATCAGCCCCAGCATTTT. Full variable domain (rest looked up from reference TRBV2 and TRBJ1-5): EPEVTQTPSHQVTQMGQEVILRCVPISNHLYFYWYRQILGQKVEFLVSFYNNEISEKSEIFDDQFSVERPDGSNFTLKIRSTKLEDSAMYFCASRAEGNQPQHFGDGTRLSIL.

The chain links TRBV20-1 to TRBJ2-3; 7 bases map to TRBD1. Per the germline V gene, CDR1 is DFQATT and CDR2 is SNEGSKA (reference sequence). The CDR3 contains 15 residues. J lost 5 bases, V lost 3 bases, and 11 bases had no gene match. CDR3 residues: CSASPRGRGGDTQYF. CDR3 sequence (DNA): TGCAGTGCTAGCCCCAGGGGGAGAGGAGGAGATACGCAGTATTTT.

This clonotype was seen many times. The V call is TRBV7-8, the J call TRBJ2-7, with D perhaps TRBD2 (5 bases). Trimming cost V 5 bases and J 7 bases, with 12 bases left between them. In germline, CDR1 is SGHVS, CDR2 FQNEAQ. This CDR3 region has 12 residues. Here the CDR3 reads CASSHPSGEQYF. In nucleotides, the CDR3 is TGTGCCAGCAGCCATCCCAGCGGTGAGCAGTACTTC.